Sequencing of this TCR beta chain was carried out in a study of T cell changes during pregnancy in multiple sclerosis. Per germline, CDR1 SNHLY and CDR2 FYNNEI. V shed 4 bases, J shed 2 bases, and the junction held 6 bases outside the gene matches. This CDR3 comprises 15 residues. Only in-frame clones appear in the TCRdb table, and some are missing; sequencing was by immunoSEQ multiplex PCR. Here the sample spans some 77,000 clones, about nine tenths being singletons. The sequences come from peripheral blood, collected before pregnancy. This chain joins TRBV2 and TRBJ2-3; 7 bases fit TRBD2. The sequence was obtained from a female donor with multiple sclerosis, enrolled in a pregnancy study. The CDR3 nucleotides are TGTGCCAGCAGTGGGACGGGGGGATTCACAGATACGCAGTATTTT. Its translation: CASSGTGGFTDTQYF.